This T cell receptor (beta chain) was observed in a study of neurological immune-mediated disorders. Many counts were recorded for this clonotype. The target antigen is unknown. Synthesis of cDNA used 5'RACE (with 10-nucleotide random UMIs). Each CDR3 protein gets one entry after TCRdb re-called the 5' RACE reads with MiXCR. The data hold tens of thousands of distinct CDR3 sequences, with around 5.2% observed a single time. The CDR3 runs 16 residues. The V and J ends lost 6 bases and 5 bases, in that order; junction bases with no gene match: 12. CDR1 is SEHNR and CDR2 is FQNEAQ in the germline V gene (reference sequence). Study-wide results and limits: Levels of TCR clonal expansion peaked in HTLV-1-associated myelopathy and reached their lowest in multiple sclerosis, under those of healthy controls.

This rearrangement joins TRBV7-9 to TRBJ2-2; 7 positions agree with TRBD2. The sequenced sample was PBMCs. This clonotype was obtained from a man aged 18 to 29 with multiple sclerosis. This chain's CDR3 is CASSSDRGGLTGELFF. CDR3 in DNA: TGTGCCAGCAGTTCCGACCGCGGGGGACTAACCGGGGAGCTGTTTTTT.